The T cell receptor beta chain described here comes from a study of OX40 agonist ivuxolimab in advanced cancers. Study-wide context: The dose-escalation cohort was roughly 84% male, with a mean age of about 58 years, ranging roughly 23 to 85. Findings and caveats of the study: Relative to CD4+, CD8+ T cells held more expanded clones on average.

This CDR3 is 11 amino acids long. The germline V gene has CDR1 SGHAT and CDR2 FQDESV (reference sequence). V was pared by 3 bases and J by 6 bases, with 5 bases between. Blood sampling was done at baseline, cycle 4 day 1, and cycle 7 day 1. By share of the sample, this clone is medium-sized. Its antigen is not identified. Data came from immunoSEQ multiplex PCR; TCRdb stores just in-frame clones and leaves some out. Here the sample spans some 37,000 clones, roughly 80% being singletons. The chain links TRBV11-1 to TRBJ2-5, with D unclear. The sequence was obtained from an adult with an advanced solid tumor such as melanoma, head and neck, liver or kidney cancer. The sample in question was CD4+ or CD8+ T cells sorted from blood, obtained in a trial of the OX40 agonist ivuxolimab. The CDR3 spells CASSLGQTQYF. CDR3 bases: TGTGCCAGCAGCTTGGGCCAGACCCAGTACTTC.